Listed here is a single TCR beta chain. The data originate from a study of blood T cell repertoires in COVID-19. The wider study: The samples span acute and convalescent COVID-19 from the United States, Italy and Spain. Sources were T cells, B-cell-depleted T cells, or PBMCs; the material itself was cDNA or gDNA.

In the study's own analysis: Reference gene primer amplification in the assay estimated nucleated cell counts. Sequenced by immunoSEQ multiplex PCR; TCRdb stores in-frame clones only, minus some. Clonal size and the V and J genes are those of that table, whereas D and trimming came from the DNA. In the table there are 85,000 to 100,000 clones, roughly 88% of which are singletons. The germline V gene has CDR1 WNHNN and CDR2 SYGVQD (reference sequence). The CDR3 consists of 15 residues. The V and J ends lost 5 bases and 6 bases, in that order; junction bases with no gene match: 11. The sample comprised peripheral blood. The chain joins TRBV10-1 to TRBJ2-7, with 9 bases fitting TRBD1. The origin of this receptor is a man aged 50-59 years with active or convalescent COVID-19. The CDR3: CASSPSGTGFFEQYF. As DNA, the CDR3 is TGCGCCAGCAGTCCCTCCGGGACAGGGTTTTTCGAGCAGTACTTC.